These 2 T cell receptor beta chains share one sample of origin, sequenced in a study of PD-1 blockade in classical Hodgkin lymphoma. After autologous stem cell transplantation all patients relapsed, and prior brentuximab vedotin exposure differed between cohorts. Assay used: immunoSEQ multiplex PCR; TCRdb lists only in-frame clones, some missing. Of roughly 81,000 clones listed, nearly 95% are singletons. The sample consisted of peripheral blood mononuclear cells (PBMCs), taken before the second cycle of nivolumab. The receptors here all came from a human donor with classical Hodgkin lymphoma.

The CDR3 sequence: CASSPGRYNEQFF. The CDR3, as DNA: TGTGCCAGCAGCCCGGGACGTTACAATGAGCAGTTCTTC. V gene TRBV11-3 combines with J gene TRBJ2-1; either TRBD1 or TRBD2 may fit D (5 bases each). This CDR3 spans 13 amino acids. Trimming stripped 5 bases from V and 4 bases from J, with 9 bases between. Looked up from germline, CDR1 is SGHNT and CDR2 is YENEEA. The whole variable domain, filled in from reference TRBV11-3 and TRBJ2-1, reads EAGVVQSPRYKIIEKKQPVAFWCNPISGHNTLYWYLQNLGQGPELLIRYENEEAVDDSQLPKDRFSAERLKGVDSTLKIQPAELGDSAVYLCASSPGRYNEQFFGPGTRLTVL.

This chain joins TRBV9 and TRBJ2-2, with 7 bases identical to TRBD1. The CDR3 covers 16 residues. Per the germline V gene, CDR1 is SGDLS and CDR2 is YYNGEE. J lost 2 bases, V lost 5 bases, and 9 bases had no gene match. CDR3 residues: CASSPTGLKNTGELFF. For the CDR3, the DNA is TGTGCCAGCAGTCCGACAGGGCTAAAAAACACCGGGGAGCTGTTTTTT.